The rows below give T cell receptor beta chains drawn from one sample of a study of radiation and T cells in renal cell carcinoma. Method: immunoSEQ multiplex PCR; TCRdb's copy keeps in-frame clones and lacks some. The sample records approximately 150,000 clones, about 88% being singletons. Sequencing was performed on blood, taken from a patient whose treatment included radiotherapy and nephrectomy. The receptor set was obtained from a woman in her 70s with renal cell carcinoma. The CDR3 runs from the conserved cysteine through the conserved F or W. Fields, in order: J gene, clone size, V gene, D gene, CDR3 protein, CDR3 DNA. A D gene is named only where the DNA matches it firmly. A row's size may be missing; if present it is once, few, many or a size class.

TRBJ2-1,-,TRBV20-1,-,CSASADNEQFF,TGCAGTGCCTCGGCCGACAATGAGCAGTTCTTC
TRBJ2-3,-,TRBV4-2,-,CASSPGRSTDTQYF,TGTGCCAGCAGCCCTGGACGAAGCACAGATACGCAGTATTTT
TRBJ1-2,-,TRBV19,-,CASSIEPREGGYTF,TGTGCCAGTAGTATCGAACCGAGAGAGGGTGGCTACACCTTC
TRBJ1-4,-,TRBV5-4,-,CASSQGYSTNEKLFF,TGTGCCAGCAGCCAGGGATATTCAACTAATGAAAAACTGTTTTTT
TRBJ2-1,once,TRBV11-3,TRBD2,CASSLSGGGNEQFF,TGTGCCAGCAGCTTATCAGGCGGGGGTAATGAGCAGTTCTTC
TRBJ2-1,-,TRBV7-3,TRBD1,CASSSLGRTGSNEQFF,TGTGCCAGCAGCTCACTCGGCAGGACAGGGAGCAATGAGCAGTTCTTC
TRBJ1-1,-,TRBV7-8,-,CASTSLQSGGVGEAFF,TGTGCCAGCACCTCCTTACAGTCCGGGGGCGTGGGTGAAGCTTTCTTT
TRBJ2-7,-,TRBV2,-,CASSESAGEQYF,TGTGCCAGCAGTGAATCGGCGGGGGAGCAGTACTTC
TRBJ1-1,-,TRBV19,TRBD1,CASSVQGRNTEAFF,TGTGCCAGTAGTGTACAGGGGAGGAACACTGAAGCTTTCTTT
TRBJ1-3,-,TRBV5-1,-,CASSPTGSFSGNTIYF,TGCGCCAGCAGCCCGACGGGCTCCTTCTCTGGAAACACCATATATTTT
TRBJ1-4,-,TRBV6-6,-,CASSYSTENEKLFF,TGTGCCAGCAGTTACTCGACGGAAAATGAAAAACTGTTTTTT
TRBJ2-5,-,TRBV5-1,TRBD2,CASSPGAGGMETQYF,TGCGCCAGCAGCCCCGGCGCGGGGGGGATGGAGACCCAGTACTTC
TRBJ2-3,few,TRBV9,TRBD2,CASSVGTSGATDTQYF,TGTGCCAGCAGCGTAGGGACTAGCGGGGCCACAGATACGCAGTATTTT
TRBJ2-5,-,TRBV27,TRBD1,CASSPRTGRETQYF,TGTGCCAGCAGTCCGAGGACAGGGCGAGAGACCCAGTACTTC
TRBJ1-1,-,TRBV7-2,-,CASSPSWRGNTEAFF,TGTGCCAGCAGCCCATCCTGGCGGGGGAACACTGAAGCTTTCTTT
TRBJ2-3,-,TRBV5-1,TRBD2,CASSFITSGGPDTQYF,TGCGCCAGCAGCTTTATAACCAGCGGGGGGCCAGATACGCAGTATTTT
TRBJ2-7,-,TRBV28,TRBD1,CASSPPTGYISYEQYF,TGTGCCAGCAGCCCCCCGACAGGGTACATATCCTACGAGCAGTACTTC
TRBJ1-4,-,TRBV5-1,TRBD1,CASSLDGTGNEKLFF,TGCGCCAGCAGCTTGGATGGGACAGGGAATGAAAAACTGTTTTTT
TRBJ2-7,once,TRBV11-3,TRBD1,CASSLARDRDEQYF,TGTGCCAGCAGCTTAGCTCGGGACAGGGACGAGCAGTACTTC
TRBJ1-2,-,TRBV11-2,-,CASSLDTGNGGYTF,TGTGCCAGCAGCTTAGATACGGGTAACGGTGGCTACACCTTC
TRBJ2-1,few,TRBV5-1,TRBD2,CASSLSGTTSNEQFF,TGCGCCAGCAGCCTCTCGGGGACTACTAGCAATGAGCAGTTCTTC
TRBJ1-5,-,TRBV6-6,TRBD1,CASRNTGGGQPQHF,TGTGCCAGCAGGAACACAGGGGGCGGTCAGCCCCAGCATTTT
TRBJ1-6,-,TRBV6-5,-,CASTGDRGSPLHF,TGTGCCAGCACAGGGGATCGCGGTTCACCCCTCCACTTT
TRBJ1-1,-,TRBV7-2,-,CASSFGQGWSFF,-
TRBJ1-1,-,TRBV15,TRBD1,CATSMPGTGNTEAFF,TGTGCCACCAGCATGCCCGGGACAGGGAACACTGAAGCTTTCTTT
TRBJ2-7,once,TRBV7-6,TRBD1,CASSTLGGQGRRVEQYF,TGTGCCAGCAGCACATTAGGAGGACAGGGAAGGAGAGTCGAGCAGTACTTC
TRBJ1-2,-,TRBV30,-,CAWSGGANYGYTF,TGTGCCTGGAGTGGTGGGGCTAACTATGGCTACACCTTC
TRBJ2-7,-,TRBV6-5,TRBD1,CASGRGTAYEQYF,TGTGCCAGCGGCCGAGGGACAGCATACGAGCAGTACTTC
TRBJ1-4,-,TRBV5-8,-,CASSLRADEKLFF,TGTGCCAGCAGCTTGCGTGCGGATGAAAAACTGTTTTTT
TRBJ1-5,-,TRBV5-5,-,CASSLGGLNQPQHF,TGTGCCAGCAGCTTGGGGGGCCTCAATCAGCCCCAGCATTTT
TRBJ1-2,once,TRBV28,TRBD1,CASRTGQARGYTF,TGTGCCAGCAGAACCGGACAGGCTAGGGGCTACACCTTC
TRBJ2-7,-,TRBV6-4,-,CATARGRPGIRIGAQYEQYF,TGTGCCACCGCGAGGGGCCGTCCGGGGATAAGAATCGGAGCCCAATACGAGCAGTACTTC
TRBJ1-3,-,TRBV30,-,CAWSPGAAGNTIYF,TGTGCCTGGAGTCCGGGGGCAGCTGGAAACACCATATATTTT
TRBJ2-7,-,TRBV5-6,TRBD1,CASSTPQGDLRGEQYF,TGTGCCAGCAGCACCCCGCAGGGGGATTTAAGGGGCGAGCAGTACTTC
TRBJ2-7,-,TRBV6-6,-,CASSYSRTPAYEQYF,TGTGCCAGCAGTTATTCGAGGACACCAGCCTACGAGCAGTACTTC
TRBJ2-2,-,TRBV7-2,-,CASSPVLPRTGELFF,TGTGCCAGCAGCCCCGTCCTCCCGAGGACCGGGGAGCTGTTTTTT
TRBJ1-1,-,TRBV28,TRBD1,CASSSRTGVDTEAFF,TGTGCCAGCAGTTCGAGAACAGGGGTGGACACTGAAGCTTTCTTT
TRBJ2-7,-,TRBV7-3,TRBD1,CASSLFGQGDYEQYF,TGTGCCAGCAGCTTATTTGGACAGGGGGACTACGAGCAGTACTTC
TRBJ2-2,-,TRBV18,-,CASSPQGSGELFF,TGTGCCAGCTCACCACAGGGTTCCGGGGAGCTGTTTTTT
TRBJ2-1,-,TRBV30,-,CAWSGDKPSYNEQFF,TGTGCCTGGAGTGGGGACAAGCCATCCTACAATGAGCAGTTCTTC
TRBJ2-7,-,TRBV27,TRBD2,CASSLDLRGAFSYEQYF,TGTGCCAGCAGTTTAGATTTGCGGGGGGCCTTCTCCTACGAGCAGTACTTC
TRBJ1-5,-,TRBV7-2,-,CASSGFYSNQPQHF,TGTGCCAGCAGCGGATTTTATAGCAATCAGCCCCAGCATTTT
TRBJ2-2,-,TRBV5-1,TRBD1,CASSAGGTGELFF,TGCGCCAGCAGCGCAGGGGGCACCGGGGAGCTGTTTTTT
TRBJ2-5,once,TRBV5-4,-,CASSLPARGQGETQYF,TGTGCCAGCAGCCTACCTGCTAGAGGGCAGGGAGAGACCCAGTACTTC
TRBJ2-7,once,TRBV20-1,-,CSARSGEQYF,TGCAGTGCTCGAAGCGGGGAGCAGTACTTC